This TCR beta chain was sequenced in a study of blood T cell repertoires in COVID-19. Study details: Whether acute or convalescent, the COVID-19 samples came from the United States, Italy and Spain. Nucleic acid was either cDNA or gDNA, and it came from T cells, B-cell-depleted T cells, or PBMCs.

J was trimmed by 4 bases and V by 6 bases; bases with no gene match: 11. The CDR3 runs 16 residues. Germline CDR1 WSHSY, CDR2 SAAADI. Authors' analysis steps: Amplification of reference gene primers was used by the study to estimate nucleated cell counts. The assay was immunoSEQ multiplex PCR, and TCRdb's table has in-frame clones only and misses some. Clone size and V and J calls were adopted from that table, with D and trimming inferred from the DNA. This sample has under 300,000 clones, with 70% to 90% found just once. The rearrangement links TRBV10-2 to TRBJ1-1, with 10 bases matching TRBD1. This clonotype originated in a woman in her seventies with active or convalescent COVID-19. Sample: peripheral blood. The CDR3 region has the DNA TGCGCCAGCAGGTTGGCGGGACAGGGGATGGGCACTGAAGCTTTCTTT. Amino acid sequence: CASRLAGQGMGTEAFF.